Presented here are 32 T cell receptor beta chains from one specimen sequenced in a study of control samples from healthy donors and cancer patients. Clones were sequenced by immunoSEQ multiplex PCR, and TCRdb holds only the in-frame ones, with some missing. The sample yields tens of thousands of clones, over 85% seen once. Sequencing was performed on PBMCs. The receptors were sampled from a man aged 35-49 years with colorectal cancer.

This chain connects TRBV18 to TRBJ2-5; D unclear. This CDR3 has 12 residues. The germline V gene encodes CDR1 KGHSH and CDR2 LQKENI. Trimming cost V 3 bases and J 1 base, with 3 bases left between them. The DNA of the CDR3 is TGTGCCAGCTCACCTTCCCAAGAGACCCAGTACTTC. This codes for CASSPSQETQYF. Drawing the rest from reference TRBV18 and TRBJ2-5, the complete variable domain is NAGVMQNPRHLVRRRGQEARLRCSPMKGHSHVYWYRQLPEEGLKFMVYLQKENIIDESGMPKERFSAEFPKEGPSILRIQQVVRGDSAAYFCASSPSQETQYFGPGTRLLVL.

The rearrangement links TRBV27 to TRBJ2-1; D gene ambiguous. The V gene lost 3 bases and the J gene lost 6 bases, with 9 bases spanning the gap. From germline, CDR1 is MNHEY and CDR2 SMNVEV (reference sequence). CDR3 length: 13 residues. The CDR3 spells CASSFVGPNEQFF. For the CDR3, the DNA is TGTGCCAGCAGTTTTGTAGGGCCCAATGAGCAGTTCTTC.

This sequence joins TRBV6-5 and TRBJ2-1; 14 nucleotides line up with TRBD2. The CDR3 is 15 residues long. Unmatched junction bases numbered 5, after V lost 5 bases and J lost 8 bases. The V gene's germline CDR1 is MNHEY and CDR2 SVGAGI. In DNA form, the CDR3 reads TGTGCCAGCAGTCGACTAGCGGGAGGGATAGATGAGCAGTTCTTC. As protein: CASSRLAGGIDEQFF.

This clone came up once. The chain uses TRBV21-1 and TRBJ1-5; TRBD1 is the table's D call and was not checked against the DNA. TRBV21-1 is tagged as a pseudogene. This CDR3 has 16 residues. The CDR3 DNA follows: TGTGCCAGCAGCAAAGATTTAGGACAGGGAGGGCAGCCCCAGCATTTT. This gives the protein CASSKDLGQGGQPQHF.

V gene TRBV10-1 combines with J gene TRBJ2-3; possibly TRBD1 for D (5 bases). This CDR3 comprises 10 residues. The V gene's germline CDR1 is WNHNN and CDR2 SYGVQD (reference sequence). Trimming removed 7 bases at V and 9 bases at J, with 8 bases between. The CDR3 protein is CASKQGTQYF. In nucleotides, the CDR3 is TGCGCCAGCAAGCAGGGAACGCAGTATTTT.

The genes are TRBV19 and TRBJ2-1, with TRBD2 as a possible D gene (5 bases). CDR3 length: 21 residues. Germline CDR1 and CDR2: LNHDA and SQIVND (reference sequence). V gave up 4 bases and J gave up 0 bases, with 28 bases separating them. As DNA, the CDR3 is TGTGCCAGTAGTACCCCCTCCTTGGGAGCGGTGCTGAGGATCTCCTACAATGAGCAGTTCTTC. Residues: CASSTPSLGAVLRISYNEQFF.

V gene TRBV18 combines with J gene TRBJ2-1; 9 nucleotides line up with TRBD2. The J segment lost 0 bases and the V segment lost 3 bases, leaving 3 bases of the junction unmatched. Germline CDR1 reads KGHSH; CDR2 reads LQKENI. The CDR3 has 16 amino acids. CDR3 sequence: CASSPASGTSYNEQFF. The CDR3, as DNA: TGTGCCAGCTCACCGGCTAGCGGGACCTCCTACAATGAGCAGTTCTTC.

The genes are TRBV7-8 and TRBJ2-5; D not resolved. CDR3 size: 13 residues. V dropped 1 base and J dropped 5 bases, with 8 bases sitting between them. Germline V gives CDR1 SGHVS, CDR2 FQNEAQ. The CDR3: CASSLGYAETQYF. For the CDR3, the DNA is TGTGCCAGCAGCTTAGGTTACGCGGAGACCCAGTACTTC.

The chain couples TRBV6-5 to TRBJ1-4; D gene ambiguous. With 6 bases removed from V and 8 bases from J, the gap between germline ends came to 7 bases. The CDR3 is made up of 11 amino acids. The germline CDR1 and CDR2 sequences are MNHEY and SVGAGI. The CDR3 is CASSYGEKLFF. The CDR3, as DNA: TGTGCCAGCAGCTACGGGGAAAAACTGTTTTTT.

This chain's CDR3 is CASSQIQGVPNTGELFF. The CDR3 region has the DNA TGCGCCAGCAGCCAGATACAGGGAGTCCCGAACACCGGGGAGCTGTTTTTT. The chain couples TRBV4-3 to TRBJ2-2, with a possible D match to TRBD1 (6 bases). V was clipped by 3 bases and J by 0 bases, with 14 bases between them. CDR3 size: 17 residues. Germline assignment: CDR1 LGHNA and CDR2 YSLEER.

The rearrangement links TRBV29-1 to TRBJ2-3, with D perhaps TRBD1 (6 bases). Germline V gene sequence: CDR1 SQVTM, CDR2 ANQGSEA. The CDR3 has 12 amino acids. The CDR3 here is CTGDSSTDTQYF. CDR3 nucleotides: TGCACAGGGGATTCTAGCACAGATACGCAGTATTTT.

The CDR3 sequence is CSASLGGEKLFF. DNA for the CDR3: TGCAGTGCTAGTTTGGGTGGGGAAAAACTGTTTTTT. The chain has TRBV20-1 and TRBJ1-4; the D is unclear. This CDR3 comprises 12 residues. The germline V gene encodes CDR1 DFQATT and CDR2 SNEGSKA (reference sequence). The V end was cut by 3 bases, the J end by 8 bases, with 10 bases between.

The rearrangement uses TRBV9 and TRBJ1-1; D unresolved. Looked up from germline, CDR1 is SGDLS and CDR2 is YYNGEE. The CDR3 is made up of 13 amino acids. V was cut by 2 bases and J by 1 base, with 6 bases left in between. This CDR3 reads CASSVSGNTEAFF. CDR3 nucleotide sequence: TGTGCCAGCAGCGTGTCAGGGAACACTGAAGCTTTCTTT.

V gene TRBV5-1 combines with J gene TRBJ2-1; D is possibly TRBD2 (7 bases). V lost 3 bases and J lost 7, with 17 bases in between. Germline V gene sequence: CDR1 SGHRS, CDR2 YFSETQ. This CDR3 is built from 15 residues. CDR3 region: CASSWGAGVFNEQFF. As DNA, the CDR3 is TGCGCCAGCAGCTGGGGGGCGGGAGTCTTTAATGAGCAGTTCTTC.

This clone came up once. The chain carries TRBV19 and TRBJ1-1, with a tentative D call TRBD1 (6 bases). CDR1 and CDR2 (germline): LNHDA, SQIVND (reference sequence). Trimming took off 6 bases at V and 7 bases at J, with 12 bases between the two ends. CDR3 length equals 12 residues. CDR3 region: CASRGGPDEAFF. The CDR3 DNA reads as TGTGCCAGTAGGGGGGGGCCGGATGAAGCTTTCTTT. Together with reference TRBV19 and TRBJ1-1, the CDR3 gives the full variable domain: DGGITQSPKYLFRKEGQNVTLSCEQNLNHDAMYWYRQDPGQGLRLIYYSQIVNDFQKGDIAEGYSVSREKKESFPLTVTSAQKNPTAFYLCASRGGPDEAFFGQGTRLTVV.

The chain uses TRBV5-4 and TRBJ2-2; TRBD2 aligns across 9 bases. This CDR3 contains 15 residues. Per germline, CDR1 SGHNT and CDR2 YYREEE (reference sequence). The junction had 5 bases not matched to a gene; V was cut back by 4 bases and J by 4 bases. CDR3 loop: CASSQTSGPTGELFF. The CDR3 DNA is TGTGCCAGCAGCCAGACTAGCGGACCCACCGGGGAGCTGTTTTTT.

The CDR3 region has the DNA TGTGCCAGCAGCCACCGGACAGGGATAGGCACTGAAGCTTTCTTT. It encodes CASSHRTGIGTEAFF. The chain couples TRBV7-2 to TRBJ1-1, with 8 bases lining up with TRBD1. The germline CDR1 and CDR2 sequences are SGHTA and FQGNSA. Trimming cost V 5 bases and J 4 bases; bases outside gene matches: 9. CDR3 length: 15 amino acids.

The chain has TRBV12-3 or TRBV12-4 and TRBJ2-2, with D uncertain. This CDR3 has 13 residues. V lost 6 bases and J 3 bases, leaving 8 bases between the germline ends. Here the CDR3 reads CASRVTYTGELFF. DNA of the CDR3: TGTGCCAGCAGAGTCACCTACACCGGGGAGCTGTTTTTT.

This chain joins TRBV4-1 and TRBJ1-3, with D possibly TRBD1 on 5 matching bases. V was trimmed by 3 bases and J by 11 bases, leaving 23 bases between them. CDR3 size: 16 residues. Germline-derived CDR1 and CDR2 are MGHRA and YSYEKL. The CDR3 sequence is CASSQGQNSGKLAIYF. The CDR3 region has the DNA TGCGCCAGCAGCCAGGGGCAGAACTCGGGTAAACTCGCCATATATTTT.

The chain couples TRBV2 to TRBJ1-3; D gene ambiguous. The CDR3 totals 14 residues. The V gene lost 3 bases and the J gene lost 0 bases, with 6 bases spanning the gap. Per germline, CDR1 SNHLY and CDR2 FYNNEI. CDR3 in amino acids: CASSDSFSGNTIYF. CDR3 sequence (DNA): TGTGCCAGCAGTGACTCCTTCTCTGGAAACACCATATATTTT.

The chain recombines TRBV4-1 with TRBJ2-2; no clear D gene. This CDR3 comprises 14 residues. Trimming cost V 1 base and J 7 bases, with 10 bases left between them. Germline-derived CDR1 and CDR2 are MGHRA and YSYEKL. CDR3 coding DNA: TGCGCCAGCAGCCAAGTAGATGAGGTCGGGGAGCTGTTTTTT. The encoded protein is CASSQVDEVGELFF.

The CDR3 protein is CATAGTMGTYEQYF. The CDR3 bases are TGTGCCACGGCCGGGACAATGGGAACCTACGAGCAGTACTTC. The rearrangement links TRBV13 to TRBJ2-7; D might be TRBD1 (6 bases). CDR3 length: 14 amino acids. V was trimmed by 10 bases and J by 2 bases, leaving 18 bases between them. In germline, CDR1 is PRHDT, CDR2 FYEKMQ (reference sequence).

This clone was recorded only once. The gene calls are TRBV5-1 and TRBJ2-2; 7 bases agree with TRBD1. Trimming took 0 bases from V and 3 from J; bases not matched to a gene: 2. Looked up from germline, CDR1 is SGHRS and CDR2 is YFSETQ. The CDR3 consists of 15 residues. CDR3 region: CASSLGDRHTGELFF. In DNA, the CDR3 is TGCGCCAGCAGCTTGGGGGACAGACACACCGGGGAGCTGTTTTTT. The full variable domain, its missing parts supplied by reference TRBV5-1 and TRBJ2-2, is KAGVTQTPRYLIKTRGQQVTLSCSPISGHRSVSWYQQTPGQGLQFLFEYFSETQRNKGNFPGRFSGRQFSNSRSEMNVSTLELGDSALYLCASSLGDRHTGELFFGEGSRLTVL.

The chain joins TRBV5-1 to TRBJ2-6; D could derive from TRBD1 or TRBD2 (6 bases each). V gave up 1 base and J gave up 1 base, with 12 bases separating them. This CDR3 has 17 residues. The germline V gene encodes CDR1 SGHRS and CDR2 YFSETQ. The CDR3 is CASSLQGTPSGANVLTF. CDR3 DNA: TGCGCCAGCAGCTTGCAGGGGACTCCTTCTGGGGCCAACGTCCTGACTTTC.

This clone occurred once. The chain uses TRBV5-1 and TRBJ2-7, with D unclear. The germline V and J ends were trimmed by 0 bases and 2 bases, with 15 bases remaining between them. The CDR3 extends over 16 amino acids. Germline loops: CDR1 SGHRS, CDR2 YFSETQ. The CDR3 loop reads CASSLGRDWTTYEQYF. The CDR3 DNA is TGCGCCAGCAGCTTGGGAAGGGATTGGACGACCTACGAGCAGTACTTC.

The genes are TRBV5-1 and TRBJ2-7, with 10 bases matching TRBD2. The CDR3 has 15 amino acids. In germline, CDR1 is SGHRS, CDR2 YFSETQ. V lost 0 bases and J lost 7; bases outside the gene matches: 7. Here the CDR3 DNA reads TGCGCCAGCAGCTTGGTGCTAGCGGGAGTGGGGGAGCAGTACTTC. Translating it yields CASSLVLAGVGEQYF.

This clone has just a few counts. The V and J genes are TRBV28 and TRBJ2-7; 11 nucleotides align to TRBD2. Germline CDR1 reads MDHEN; CDR2 reads SYDVKM. Unmatched junction bases numbered 9, after V lost 6 bases and J lost 5 bases. The CDR3 is 15 amino acids. The CDR3: CASSLSGRGLDEQYF. CDR3 sequence (DNA): TGTGCCAGCAGCCTTAGCGGGAGGGGTTTAGACGAGCAGTACTTC.

V usage is TRBV19 and J usage is TRBJ2-2; possible D gene TRBD1, 6 bases. There are 14 residues in the CDR3. Germline CDR1 and CDR2: LNHDA and SQIVND (reference sequence). Trimming stripped 4 bases from V and 3 bases from J, with 9 bases between. In nucleotides, the CDR3 is TGTGCCAGTAGTAGCGGACAGCACACCGGGGAGCTGTTTTTT. It encodes CASSSGQHTGELFF.

This clone was recorded once. The chain uses TRBV30 and TRBJ1-5; D remains ambiguous. Germline V gene sequence: CDR1 GTSNPN, CDR2 SVGIG (reference sequence). CDR3 length equals 13 residues. The V end lost 0 bases, the J end lost 5 bases, and 8 bases lay between the germline ends. CDR3 amino acids: CAWSVAFYQPQHF. The CDR3 DNA is TGTGCCTGGAGTGTGGCGTTCTATCAGCCCCAGCATTTT.

V and J are TRBV28 and TRBJ1-2, with 9 nucleotides matching TRBD1. V lost 3 bases to trimming and J lost 1 base; unmatched junction nucleotides: 3. The CDR3 is 15 residues long. Germline V gene data show CDR1 as MDHEN and CDR2 as SYDVKM. The CDR3 nucleotides read TGTGCCAGCAGTTTGGGGACAGGGATTAACTATGGCTACACCTTC. This translates into CASSLGTGINYGYTF.

This clone was counted a single time. The chain carries TRBV6-1 and TRBJ1-5; 7 bases align to TRBD1. Trimming cost V 1 base and J 1 base; bases outside gene matches: 4. The CDR3 loop spans 16 amino acids. Germline CDR1 and CDR2: MNHNS and SASEGT. The CDR3 spells CASSEEGARSNQPQHF. Written as DNA, the CDR3 is TGTGCCAGCAGTGAAGAGGGGGCGCGAAGCAATCAGCCCCAGCATTTT.

The rearrangement links TRBV28 to TRBJ1-2; 9 bases match TRBD1. CDR3 length equals 15 residues. Trimming at V came to 3 bases and at J to 8 bases, leaving 10 bases not matched to a gene. Germline V gives CDR1 MDHEN, CDR2 SYDVKM. CDR3 in amino acids: CASSFSNRDRDGYTF. DNA of the CDR3: TGTGCCAGCAGTTTTTCCAACCGGGACAGGGACGGCTACACCTTC.